This record looks at one T cell receptor (beta chain) sequence and its context. This table comes from immunoSEQ multiplex PCR, and its TCRdb copy is limited to in-frame clones, with some not included. The sample lists about 150,000 clones, 90% to 95% occurring once. These data belong to a study of control samples from healthy donors and cancer patients. The sample was blood. This TCR was sampled from a woman aged 18-29 years in good health.

This chain's CDR3 is CASSHKDGLSYNEQFF. DNA of the CDR3: TGCGCCAGCAGCCACAAGGACGGTCTCTCCTACAATGAGCAGTTCTTC. V gene TRBV4-3 combines with J gene TRBJ2-1; D is ambiguous. CDR1 is LGHNA, CDR2 YSLEER, per germline. The V and J ends lost 3 bases and 0 bases respectively, with 12 bases between them. The CDR3 has 16 amino acids.